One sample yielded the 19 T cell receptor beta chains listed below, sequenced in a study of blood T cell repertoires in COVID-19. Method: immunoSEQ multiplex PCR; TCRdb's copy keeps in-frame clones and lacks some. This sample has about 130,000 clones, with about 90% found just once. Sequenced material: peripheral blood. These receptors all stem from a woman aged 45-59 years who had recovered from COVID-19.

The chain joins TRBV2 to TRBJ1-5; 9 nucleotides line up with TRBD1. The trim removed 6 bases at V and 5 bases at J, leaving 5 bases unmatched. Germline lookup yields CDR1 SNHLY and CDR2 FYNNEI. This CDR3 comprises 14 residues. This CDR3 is CASRERTGDQPQHF. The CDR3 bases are TGTGCCAGCAGGGAAAGGACAGGGGATCAGCCCCAGCATTTT.

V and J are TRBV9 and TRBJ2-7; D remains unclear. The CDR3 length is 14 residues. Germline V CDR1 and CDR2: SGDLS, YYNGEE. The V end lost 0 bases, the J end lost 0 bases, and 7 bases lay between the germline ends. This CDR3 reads CASSVDDSSYEQYF. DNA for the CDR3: TGTGCCAGCAGCGTAGACGATAGCTCCTACGAGCAGTACTTC.

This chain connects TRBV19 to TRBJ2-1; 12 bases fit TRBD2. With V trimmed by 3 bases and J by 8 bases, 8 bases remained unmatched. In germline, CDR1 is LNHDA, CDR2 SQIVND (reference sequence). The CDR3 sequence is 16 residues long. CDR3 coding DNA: TGTGCCAGTAGTATGACTAGCGGGAGTTACTTGGATGAGCAGTTCTTC. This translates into CASSMTSGSYLDEQFF.

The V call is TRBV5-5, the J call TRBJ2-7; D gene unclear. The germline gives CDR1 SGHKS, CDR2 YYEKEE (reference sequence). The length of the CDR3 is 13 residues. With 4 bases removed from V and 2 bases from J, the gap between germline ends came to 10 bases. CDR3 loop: CASSGQYPYEQYF. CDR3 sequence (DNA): TGTGCCAGCAGCGGCCAGTATCCCTACGAGCAGTACTTC.

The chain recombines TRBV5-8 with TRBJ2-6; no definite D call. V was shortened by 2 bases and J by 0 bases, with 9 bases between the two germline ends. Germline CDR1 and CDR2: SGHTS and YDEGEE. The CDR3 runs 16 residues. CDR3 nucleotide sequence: TGTGCCAGCAGCTTACGAGGAACCTCTGGGGCCAACGTCCTGACTTTC. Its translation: CASSLRGTSGANVLTF.

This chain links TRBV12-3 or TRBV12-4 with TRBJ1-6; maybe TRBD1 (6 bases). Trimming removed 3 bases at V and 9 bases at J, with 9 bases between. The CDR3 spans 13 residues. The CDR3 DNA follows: TGTGCCAGCAGTTTTAGGGGGGGTTCACCCCTCCACTTT. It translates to CASSFRGGSPLHF.

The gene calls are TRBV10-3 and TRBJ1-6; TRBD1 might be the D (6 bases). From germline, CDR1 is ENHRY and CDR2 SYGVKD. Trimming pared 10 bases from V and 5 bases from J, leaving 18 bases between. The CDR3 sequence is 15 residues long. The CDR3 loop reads CANKMDSTDNSPLHF. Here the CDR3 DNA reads TGTGCCAACAAGATGGACAGTACGGATAATTCACCCCTCCACTTT.

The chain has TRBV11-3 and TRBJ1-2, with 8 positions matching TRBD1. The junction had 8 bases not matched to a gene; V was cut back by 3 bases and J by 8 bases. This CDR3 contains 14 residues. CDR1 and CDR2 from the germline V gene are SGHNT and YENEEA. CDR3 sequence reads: CASSFIGQGMGYTF. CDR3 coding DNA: TGTGCCAGCAGCTTTATCGGACAGGGTATGGGCTACACCTTC.

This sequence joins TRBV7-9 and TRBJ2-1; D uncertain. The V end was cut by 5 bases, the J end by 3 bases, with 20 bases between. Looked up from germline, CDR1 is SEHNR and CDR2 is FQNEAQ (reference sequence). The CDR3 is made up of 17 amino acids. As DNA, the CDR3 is TGTGCCAGCAGCCCGGCGTATCAGGTTAATCGCTACAATGAGCAGTTCTTC. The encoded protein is CASSPAYQVNRYNEQFF. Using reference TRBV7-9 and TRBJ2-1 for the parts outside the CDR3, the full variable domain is DTGVSQNPRHKITKRGQNVTFRCDPISEHNRLYWYRQTLGQGPEFLTYFQNEAQLEKSRLLSDRFSAERPKGSFSTLEIQRTEQGDSAMYLCASSPAYQVNRYNEQFFGPGTRLTVL.

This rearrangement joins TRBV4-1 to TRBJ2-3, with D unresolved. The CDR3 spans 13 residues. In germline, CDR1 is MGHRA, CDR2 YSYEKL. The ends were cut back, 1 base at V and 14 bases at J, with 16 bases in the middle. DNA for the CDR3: TGCGCCAGCAGCCAAGCCCCTTCTCTCGTTCGGTATTTT. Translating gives CASSQAPSLVRYF.

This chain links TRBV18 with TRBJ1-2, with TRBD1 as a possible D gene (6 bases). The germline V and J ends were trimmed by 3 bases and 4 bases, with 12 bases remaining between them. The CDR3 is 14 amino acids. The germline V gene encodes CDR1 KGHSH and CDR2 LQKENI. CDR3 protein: CASSPQGISYGYTF. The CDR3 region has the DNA TGTGCCAGCTCACCGCAGGGGATCAGCTATGGCTACACCTTC.

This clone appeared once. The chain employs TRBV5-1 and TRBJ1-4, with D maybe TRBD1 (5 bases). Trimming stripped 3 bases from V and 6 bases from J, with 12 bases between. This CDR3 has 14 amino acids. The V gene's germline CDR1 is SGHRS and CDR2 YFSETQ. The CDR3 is CASSSGGLHEKLFF. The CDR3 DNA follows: TGCGCCAGCAGCTCCGGGGGTCTGCATGAAAAACTGTTTTTT.

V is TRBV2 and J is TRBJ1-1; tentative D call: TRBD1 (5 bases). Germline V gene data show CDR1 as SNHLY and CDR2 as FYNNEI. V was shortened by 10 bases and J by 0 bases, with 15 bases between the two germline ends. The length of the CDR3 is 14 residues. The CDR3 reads CATRLTALNTEAFF. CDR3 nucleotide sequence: TGTGCCACTAGATTGACAGCCTTGAACACTGAAGCTTTCTTT.

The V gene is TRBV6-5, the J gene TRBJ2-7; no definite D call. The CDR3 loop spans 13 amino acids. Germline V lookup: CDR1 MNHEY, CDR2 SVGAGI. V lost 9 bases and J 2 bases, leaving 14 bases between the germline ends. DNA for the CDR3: TGTGCCAGTCTGACTCTATCCCCCTACGAGCAGTACTTC. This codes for CASLTLSPYEQYF.

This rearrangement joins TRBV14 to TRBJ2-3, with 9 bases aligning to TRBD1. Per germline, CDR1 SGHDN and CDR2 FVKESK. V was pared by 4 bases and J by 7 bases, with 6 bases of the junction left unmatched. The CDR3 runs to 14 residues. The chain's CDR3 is CASSRDRVGNTQYF. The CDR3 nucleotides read TGTGCCAGCAGCCGGGACAGGGTAGGAAATACGCAGTATTTT.

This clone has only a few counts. CDR3 residues: CASSITGTNQETQYF. DNA for the CDR3: TGTGCCAGTAGTATAACCGGGACTAACCAAGAGACCCAGTACTTC. This chain links TRBV19 with TRBJ2-5; 7 nucleotides match TRBD2. There are 15 residues in the CDR3. The ends lost 2 bases at V and 0 bases at J; junction bases unmatched: 3. The germline V gene encodes CDR1 LNHDA and CDR2 SQIVND (reference sequence).

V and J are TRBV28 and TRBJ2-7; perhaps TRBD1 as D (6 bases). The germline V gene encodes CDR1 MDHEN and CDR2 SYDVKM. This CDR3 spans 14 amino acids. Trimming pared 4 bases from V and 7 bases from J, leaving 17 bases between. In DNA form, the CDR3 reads TGTGCCAGCAGTTCAGGACAGATCCCGGGGGAGCAGTACTTC. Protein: CASSSGQIPGEQYF.

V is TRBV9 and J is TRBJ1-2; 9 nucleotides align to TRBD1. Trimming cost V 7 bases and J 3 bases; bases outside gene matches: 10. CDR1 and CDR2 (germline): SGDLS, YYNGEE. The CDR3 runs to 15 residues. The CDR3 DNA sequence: TGTGCCAGCTCCCTGACGTGGGACAGGGACTATGGCTACACCTTC. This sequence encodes CASSLTWDRDYGYTF. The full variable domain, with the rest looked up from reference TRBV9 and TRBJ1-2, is DSGVTQTPKHLITATGQRVTLRCSPRSGDLSVYWYQQSLDQGLQFLIQYYNGEERAKGNILERFSAQQFPDLHSELNLSSLELGDSALYFCASSLTWDRDYGYTFGSGTRLTVV.

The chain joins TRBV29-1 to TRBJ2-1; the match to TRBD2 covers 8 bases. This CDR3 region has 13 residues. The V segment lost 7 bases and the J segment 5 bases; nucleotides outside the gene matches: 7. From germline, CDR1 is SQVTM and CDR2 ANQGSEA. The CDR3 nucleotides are TGCAGCGCCCCGGGAGGGCCACACAATGAGCAGTTCTTC. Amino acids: CSAPGGPHNEQFF.